Below, 23 T cell receptor beta chains from the same sample are listed, as sequenced in a study of molecular identifiers for immune sequencing clone quantification. TCRdb ran MiXCR on the PCR reads and lists one entry per CDR3 protein. Of roughly 97,000 distinct CDR3 sequences listed, around 24% were seen once; the top ten hold roughly 1%. The sample consisted of naive CD8+ T cells from blood, with Jurkat cell RNA spiked in. Subset defined: FACS-sorted CD8+CD4-CCR7+CD45RA+ naive T cells. These receptors all come from a human donor in good health. Some libraries in this study had Jurkat cell RNA spiked in.

Concerning this clonotype itself: A single base separates this from a much larger clone, so it may be a read error. This likely comes from a read error, as the CDR3 has no conserved phenylalanine or tryptophan at its end. The chain combines TRBV2 with TRBJ1-1; D is perhaps TRBD1 (5 bases). Germline CDR1 SNHLY, CDR2 FYNNEI. CDR3 length: 14 residues. Trimming took 1 base from V and 1 from J, leaving 7 bases between them. The CDR3 protein is CASSEEGSNTEAFS. DNA for the CDR3: TGTGCCAGCAGTGAAGAGGGGTCGAACACTGAAGCTTTCTCT.

This clonotype has at least ten counts. The gene calls are TRBV6-1 and TRBJ1-5; D unresolved. Trimming left V 2 bases short and J 3 bases short, with 11 bases between. This CDR3 has 15 amino acids. The germline CDR1 and CDR2 sequences are MNHNS and SASEGT. In nucleotides, the CDR3 is TGTGCCAGCAGTGAATATTCAGGACTCAATCAGCCCCAGCATTTT. This translates into CASSEYSGLNQPQHF.

This clonotype was counted at least ten times. The rearrangement joins TRBV9 to TRBJ2-4, with D perhaps matching TRBD1 or TRBD2 (5 bases each). Germline lookup yields CDR1 SGDLS and CDR2 YYNGEE. The CDR3 is made up of 17 amino acids. V was pared by 4 bases and J by 0 bases, with 17 bases between. CDR3 in DNA: TGTGCCAGCAGCCCCCGGGACGGTGGGCTAGCCAAAAACATTCAGTACTTC. Its protein is CASSPRDGGLAKNIQYF.

This clonotype was picked up many times. This chain connects TRBV4-3 to TRBJ1-5; D gene unclear. In germline, CDR1 is LGHNA, CDR2 YSLEER. V shed 4 bases and J shed 5 bases, with 9 bases lying between them. This CDR3 spans 13 amino acids. The DNA for the CDR3 is TGCGCCAGCAGCCCCACCGGCGATCAGCCCCAGCATTTT. It specifies CASSPTGDQPQHF.

This chain joins TRBV9 and TRBJ1-4; a weak D match, TRBD1 (6 bases). The ends were cut back, 2 bases at V and 8 bases at J, with 16 bases in the middle. Germline loops: CDR1 SGDLS, CDR2 YYNGEE. The CDR3 is made up of 15 amino acids. DNA of the CDR3: TGTGCCAGCAGCGTGGGGTACGGGGGACAAGAAAAACTGTTTTTT. Amino acids: CASSVGYGGQEKLFF.

This clonotype was seen at least ten times. CDR3 DNA sequence: TGCGCCAGCAGCTCGGACACCTACACTGAAGCTTTCTTT. It encodes CASSSDTYTEAFF. This chain connects TRBV5-1 to TRBJ1-1; possibly TRBD1 for D (5 bases). This CDR3 contains 13 residues. Trimming removed 3 bases from V and 3 bases from J, with 9 bases in between. Germline loops: CDR1 SGHRS, CDR2 YFSETQ. The full variable domain, its missing parts supplied by reference TRBV5-1 and TRBJ1-1, is KAGVTQTPRYLIKTRGQQVTLSCSPISGHRSVSWYQQTPGQGLQFLFEYFSETQRNKGNFPGRFSGRQFSNSRSEMNVSTLELGDSALYLCASSSDTYTEAFFGQGTRLTVV.

Points on this clonotype: The junction departs from germline at one end; a sequencing error may be responsible. This chain uses TRBV5-1 with TRBJ2-3; D tentatively fits TRBD1 or TRBD2 (5 bases each). Germline V gene data show CDR1 as SGHRS and CDR2 as YFSETQ. CDR3 size: 17 residues. The CDR3 DNA is TGCGCCCGCAGCTCGCAACAGGAATATCCTAGCACAGATACGCGGTATTTT. Its translation is CARSSQQEYPSTDTRYF.

The gene calls are TRBV27 and TRBJ2-1, with TRBD1 identical over 7 bases. CDR3 length: 16 residues. With V trimmed by 5 bases and J by 5 bases, 12 bases remained unmatched. CDR1 and CDR2 from the germline V gene are MNHEY and SMNVEV (reference sequence). This CDR3 reads CASSPLTGLVDNEQFF. The CDR3 nucleotides are TGTGCCAGCAGTCCACTGACAGGGTTAGTCGACAATGAGCAGTTCTTC.

This clonotype was counted many times. V gene TRBV20-1 combines with J gene TRBJ2-6, with TRBD2 matching over 8 bases. CDR1 is DFQATT, CDR2 SNEGSKA, per germline (reference sequence). The CDR3 is 18 amino acids. V shed 0 bases, J shed 8 bases, and the junction held 15 bases outside the gene matches. This chain's CDR3 is CSARDREGTYLGTNVLTF. The CDR3 DNA is TGCAGTGCTAGAGATCGGGAGGGTACCTATCTGGGGACCAACGTCCTGACTTTC.

This clonotype occurred many times. The chain is built from TRBV11-1 and TRBJ2-7; D gene unclear. Germline V gene data show CDR1 as SGHAT and CDR2 as FQDESV (reference sequence). V was clipped by 1 base and J by 1 base, with 11 bases between them. The CDR3 is 15 residues long. CDR3 region: CASSLDLAASYEQYF. The CDR3 coding sequence is TGTGCCAGCAGCTTAGATTTGGCGGCTTCCTACGAGCAGTACTTC.

This sequence joins TRBV4-2 and TRBJ2-7, with 10 bases matching TRBD2. Germline CDR1 and CDR2: LGHNA and YNFKEQ. The CDR3 consists of 16 residues. V was pared by 0 bases and J by 2 bases, with 4 bases of the junction left unmatched. CDR3 DNA sequence: TGTGCCAGCAGCCAAGACGGGACTAGCGTAACCTACGAGCAGTACTTC. This codes for CASSQDGTSVTYEQYF.

A remark on this clonotype: This is likely a read error, given that the CDR3 carries no conserved phenylalanine or tryptophan at its end. The DNA is left out, because the CDR3 cannot be placed on it with certainty; the CDR3 is given as TCRdb lists it. J is TRBJ1-5 and V is TRBV21-1. TRBV21-1 is labeled a pseudogene. A total of 19 residues make up the CDR3, ends included. CDR3 loop: CASTKIRTEGSRPTQHQHI.

This clonotype was found many times. This chain connects TRBV27 to TRBJ2-3; TRBD2 aligns across 14 bases. The trim removed 4 bases at V and 5 bases at J, leaving 2 bases unmatched. The CDR3 sequence is 15 residues long. Per germline, CDR1 MNHEY and CDR2 SMNVEV (reference sequence). The CDR3: CASSSGTSGGDTQYF. Here the CDR3 DNA reads TGTGCCAGCAGTTCGGGGACTAGCGGGGGAGATACGCAGTATTTT.

Details on this clonotype: A much bigger clone sits one base away, suggesting this may be a read error. V usage is TRBV4-3 and J usage is TRBJ1-4, with TRBD1 matching over 9 bases. With 1 base clipped from V and 12 bases from J, the junction kept 3 bases outside the gene matches. Germline CDR1 LGHNA, CDR2 YSLEER. The CDR3 is 13 residues long. The CDR3, as DNA: TGCGCCAGCAGCCAAGCGACAGGGGGAGAACTGTTTTTT. Translated, it gives CASSQATGGELFF.

This clonotype was counted many times. The chain links TRBV11-2 to TRBJ2-7; D is perhaps TRBD2 (6 bases). V was trimmed by 5 bases and J by 6 bases, leaving 8 bases between them. The CDR3 is made up of 11 amino acids. Germline assignment: CDR1 SGHAT and CDR2 FQNNGV. CDR3 amino acids: CASSPGGEQYF. CDR3 coding DNA: TGTGCCAGCAGCCCCGGGGGCGAGCAGTACTTC.

The J gene is TRBJ1-1, the V gene TRBV9, with unresolved D. Germline CDR1 and CDR2: SGDLS and YYNGEE. Trimming removed 0 bases at V and 8 bases at J, with 11 bases between. CDR3 length equals 13 residues. The CDR3 coding sequence is TGTGCCAGCAGCGTAGAAGGCGTTACCGAAGCTTTCTTT. It translates to CASSVEGVTEAFF. The full variable domain, with the rest looked up from reference TRBV9 and TRBJ1-1, is DSGVTQTPKHLITATGQRVTLRCSPRSGDLSVYWYQQSLDQGLQFLIQYYNGEERAKGNILERFSAQQFPDLHSELNLSSLELGDSALYFCASSVEGVTEAFFGQGTRLTVV.

For this clonotype: A read error is possible here, since a much larger clone lies one base away. The chain uses TRBV19 and TRBJ1-1; TRBD1 might be the D (6 bases). V gave up 7 bases and J gave up 6 bases, with 6 bases separating them. This CDR3 comprises 10 residues. Germline V gives CDR1 LNHDA, CDR2 SQIVND (reference sequence). CDR3 DNA: TGTGCCAGTAAGGGGGCTGAAGCTTTCTTT. Translation gives CASKGAEAFF.

The genes are TRBV6-2 or TRBV6-3 and TRBJ2-7, with a possible D match to TRBD1 (5 bases). V lost 5 bases, J lost 3 bases, and 11 bases lay in between. This CDR3 has 13 amino acids. CDR1 and CDR2 (germline): MNHEY, SVGEGT. CDR3 coding DNA: TGTGCCAGCAGTCCCTCAGGGTACTACGAGCAGTACTTC. Amino acids: CASSPSGYYEQYF.

This clonotype was detected only once. The junction departs from germline at one end; a sequencing error may be responsible. This chain links TRBV28 with TRBJ2-2; 7 nucleotides agree with TRBD2. Germline V lookup: CDR1 MDHEN, CDR2 SYDVKM. The CDR3 runs to 15 residues. CDR3: CASSFIPGGTGKLFF. CDR3 nucleotide sequence: TGTGCCAGCAGTTTCATACCCGGGGGGACCGGGAAGCTGTTTTTT.

Concerning this clonotype itself: A much larger clone differs from this one at a single base, so this may be a read error. In this CDR3 the conserved last residue, phenylalanine or tryptophan, is missing, so a read error is likely. The chain couples TRBV27 to TRBJ1-5, with D unresolved. CDR1 and CDR2 (germline): MNHEY, SMNVEV (reference sequence). The CDR3 sequence is 13 residues long. V was cut by 6 bases and J by 0 bases, with 6 bases left in between. The CDR3 DNA reads as TGTGCCAGCAGGAAGAGTAGCAATCAGCCCCAGCATCTT. It is translated as CASRKSSNQPQHL.

This clonotype was seen at least ten times. The chain joins TRBV6-1 to TRBJ1-5; D ambiguous. The CDR3 is 15 amino acids. Germline lookup yields CDR1 MNHNS and CDR2 SASEGT. V was pared by 1 base and J by 6 bases, with 13 bases between. CDR3 DNA: TGTGCCAGCAGTGAAGAAGGTTTTTTCAGTCAGCCCCAGCATTTT. This codes for CASSEEGFFSQPQHF.

The table lists this clonotype with many counts. This sequence joins TRBV9 and TRBJ2-3, with 8 bases matching TRBD2. The CDR3 extends over 16 amino acids. V lost 3 bases, J lost 6 bases, and 12 bases stayed unmatched. The germline CDR1 and CDR2 sequences are SGDLS and YYNGEE. CDR3 in DNA: TGTGCCAGCAGCGCCCGGCCCAGCGGGGGCTTTGATACGCAGTATTTT. It is translated as CASSARPSGGFDTQYF.

The sample holds many counts of this clonotype. The chain combines TRBV14 with TRBJ2-7; 10 nucleotides line up with TRBD2. The CDR3 contains 16 residues. Unmatched junction bases numbered 8, after V lost 1 base and J lost 5 bases. The germline gives CDR1 SGHDN, CDR2 FVKESK. In DNA form, the CDR3 reads TGTGCCAGCAGCCAAGGGTTCTCTAGCGGGGGCCACGAGCAGTACTTC. Its protein is CASSQGFSSGGHEQYF.